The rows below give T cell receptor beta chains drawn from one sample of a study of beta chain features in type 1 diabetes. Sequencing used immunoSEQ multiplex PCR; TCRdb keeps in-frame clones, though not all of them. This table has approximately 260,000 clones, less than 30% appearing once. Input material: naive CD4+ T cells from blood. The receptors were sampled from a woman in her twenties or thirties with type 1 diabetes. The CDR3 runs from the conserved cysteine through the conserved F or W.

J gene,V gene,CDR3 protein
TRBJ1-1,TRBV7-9,CASSARTGTSNTEAFF
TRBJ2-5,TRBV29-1,CSVDTDRVVQETQYF
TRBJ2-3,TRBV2,CASISNFIGSTDTQYF
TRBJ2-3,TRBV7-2,CASSSMGLAGTDTQYF
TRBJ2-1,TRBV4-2,CASSQRGSVDEQFF
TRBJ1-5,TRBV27,CASRRQGGQPQHF
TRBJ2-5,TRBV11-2,CASSFGLAGEETQYF
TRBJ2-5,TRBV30,CAWNRGQGPQETQYF
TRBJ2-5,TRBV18,CASSPSQSQETQYF
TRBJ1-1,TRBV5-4,CASQSDTEAFF
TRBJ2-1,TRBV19,CASSISGLAGAGNEQFF
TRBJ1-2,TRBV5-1,CASSFSSGLYGYTF
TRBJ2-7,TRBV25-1,CASRGTPAYEQYF
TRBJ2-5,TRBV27,CASFGRDRGRETQYF